Sequencing of this T cell receptor beta chain was carried out in a study of blood T cell repertoires in COVID-19. Overall study context: Donors in the United States, Italy and Spain gave samples during acute or convalescent COVID-19. The analysed material was cDNA or gDNA that came from T cells, B-cell-depleted T cells, or PBMCs.

Germline values: CDR1 DFQATT, CDR2 SNEGSKA (reference sequence). The V segment lost 6 bases and the J segment 13 bases; nucleotides outside the gene matches: 7. This CDR3 region has 11 residues. Sequenced by immunoSEQ multiplex PCR; TCRdb stores in-frame clones only, minus some. The data show around 120,000 clones, 90% seen once. The specimen was peripheral blood. The chain is built from TRBV20-1 and TRBJ1-4; 8 bases match TRBD1. This TCR was recovered from a human donor with active COVID-19. The donor label of this sample is uncertain. The CDR3 DNA is TGCAGTGCAACGACAGGGGAAGGACTGTTTTTT. Translation gives CSATTGEGLFF.